Listed below are T cell receptor beta chains from one sample, sequenced in a study of cytomegalovirus exposure and HLA in healthy donors. Only in-frame clones appear in the TCRdb table, and some are missing; sequencing was by immunoSEQ multiplex PCR. The table includes approximately 110,000 clones, about four fifths detected once. Sequences were obtained from PBMCs. These TCRs come from a man aged 40-55 years in good health and CMV-seronegative. CDR3s include the opening cysteine and the closing phenylalanine or tryptophan. D genes are given only for firm matches. Some rows mark clone size as missing; the rest say once, few, many or name a class of expanded clone.

j_call | clone_size | d_call | v_call | cdr3_nt | cdr3_aa
TRBJ2-1 | - | TRBD2 | TRBV6-4 | TGTGCCAGCAGCCGAACTAGCGGGAGAACTGAGCAGTTCTTC | CASSRTSGRTEQFF
TRBJ1-1 | - | - | TRBV6-5 | TGTGCCAGCAGCTTCGGACAACCAATGAACACTGAAGCTTTCTTT | CASSFGQPMNTEAFF
TRBJ2-5 | - | TRBD2 | TRBV11-3 | TGTGCCAGCAGCTCCGGACTAGCGGGGGGCCTACGGGAGACCCAGTACTTC | CASSSGLAGGLRETQYF
TRBJ2-7 | once | - | TRBV9 | TGTGCCAGCAGCGTATCCGAGAACGAGCAGTACTTC | CASSVSENEQYF
TRBJ2-1 | - | - | TRBV4-2 | TGTGCCAGCAGCCCGGACTTACCCTCCTACAATGAGCAGTTCTTC | CASSPDLPSYNEQFF
TRBJ1-3 | - | - | TRBV10-3 | TGTGCCAGCGGTACAGGATCTGGAAACACCATATATTTT | CASGTGSGNTIYF
TRBJ1-5 | - | - | TRBV5-1 | TGCGCCAGCAGCTTCTCGGGAGGCAATCAGCCCCAGCATTTT | CASSFSGGNQPQHF
TRBJ1-4 | few | - | TRBV28 | TGTGCCAGCAGGTCGGGGAGCGTTAATGAAAAACTGTTTTTT | CASRSGSVNEKLFF
TRBJ1-1 | - | - | TRBV7-8 | TGTGCCAGCAGCTTAATCGGGACTGAAGCTTTCTTT | CASSLIGTEAFF
TRBJ1-4 | few | TRBD1 | TRBV18 | TGTGCCAGCTCTCTCGACAGGGGGAATGAAAAACTGTTTTTT | CASSLDRGNEKLFF
TRBJ2-5 | - | TRBD1 | TRBV5-1 | TGCGCCAGCAGCTTGTTTCAGGGGGAAGAGACCCAGTACTTC | CASSLFQGEETQYF
TRBJ2-5 | few | TRBD1 | TRBV27 | TGTGCCAGCAGTCCCCGGACAGGGAAGCGAGAGACCCAGTACTTC | CASSPRTGKRETQYF
TRBJ1-1 | - | - | TRBV6-5 | TGTGCCAGCAGCTTTCTTGGCCCCACTGAAGCTTTCTTT | CASSFLGPTEAFF
TRBJ1-4 | few | - | TRBV29-1 | TGCAGCGTTCTTCTTTTTGAAAAACTGTTTTTT | CSVLLFEKLFF
TRBJ1-2 | - | TRBD1 | TRBV13 | TGTGCCAGCAGCTTGTTACAGGGGAACTATGGCTACACCTTC | CASSLLQGNYGYTF
TRBJ2-3 | - | - | TRBV27 | TGTGCCAGCAGTTTATGGGGCACTAGCACAGATACGCAGTATTTT | CASSLWGTSTDTQYF
TRBJ1-1 | - | - | TRBV2 | TGTGCCAGCAGTCCCGCCGGAGACACTGAAGCTTTCTTT | CASSPAGDTEAFF
TRBJ1-1 | - | - | TRBV6-6 | TGTGCCAGCAGTCAGCAGGGGTCTGAAGCTTTCTTT | CASSQQGSEAFF